Shown below are 10 T cell receptor beta chains from a single sample sequenced in a study of blood T cell repertoires in COVID-19. Libraries were prepared by immunoSEQ multiplex PCR; TCRdb keeps only in-frame clonotypes and omits some of them. The profile shows under 350,000 clones, around 86% of them singletons. Sequenced input: peripheral blood. The source of these receptors is a man between 65 and 79 years old with acute or convalescent COVID-19.

The chain recombines TRBV5-4 with TRBJ2-1; possible D gene TRBD2, 6 bases. Trimming removed 4 bases from V and 4 bases from J, with 15 bases in between. Germline loops: CDR1 SGHNT, CDR2 YYREEE (reference sequence). This CDR3 has 15 amino acids. The CDR3 DNA reads TGTGCCAGCAGCCCACGGGGGAGAGGGTACAATGAGCAGTTCTTC. Amino acids: CASSPRGRGYNEQFF.

This rearrangement joins TRBV28 to TRBJ2-5; 8 positions agree with TRBD1. Germline CDR1 is MDHEN and CDR2 is SYDVKM. The J segment lost 2 bases and the V segment lost 3 bases, leaving 11 bases of the junction unmatched. This CDR3 comprises 17 residues. CDR3 protein: CASSLELAGTGQETQYF. The DNA of the CDR3 is TGTGCCAGCAGTTTGGAACTGGCCGGGACAGGACAAGAGACCCAGTACTTC. The complete variable domain, with remaining parts taken from reference TRBV28 and TRBJ2-5, reads DVKVTQSSRYLVKRTGEKVFLECVQDMDHENMFWYRQDPGLGLRLIYFSYDVKMKEKGDIPEGYSVSREKKERFSLILESASTNQTSMYLCASSLELAGTGQETQYFGPGTRLLVL.

This rearrangement joins TRBV9 to TRBJ2-1, with D perhaps matching TRBD1 (5 bases). Trimming removed 4 bases at V and 10 bases at J, with 18 bases between. The CDR3 sequence is 14 residues long. In germline, CDR1 is SGDLS, CDR2 YYNGEE. The CDR3 bases are TGTGCCAGCAGCCCTGGGCAGGGATATGGGGAGCAGTTCTTC. Translated, it gives CASSPGQGYGEQFF.

This clone appeared a few times. The chain recombines TRBV6-4 with TRBJ2-1; maybe TRBD1 (6 bases). The V end was cut by 10 bases, the J end by 2 bases, with 18 bases between. Germline CDR1 and CDR2: MRHNA and SNTAGT. The CDR3 totals 15 residues. The CDR3 bases are TGTGCCATCCCAGGGGCCCCTGGTCCCTACAATGAGCAGTTCTTC. This codes for CAIPGAPGPYNEQFF.

This clone was seen once. The chain carries TRBV3-1 (or the pseudogene TRBV3-2) and TRBJ2-1, with D unclear. The CDR3 covers 13 residues. Germline V gene data show CDR1 as LGHDT and CDR2 as YNNKEL (reference sequence). V gave up 3 bases and J gave up 8 bases, with 11 bases separating them. The CDR3 protein is CASSQRQVDEQFF. The CDR3 DNA sequence: TGTGCCAGCAGCCAGAGACAAGTCGATGAGCAGTTCTTC.

The chain employs TRBV14 and TRBJ2-1; 7 bases map to TRBD2. CDR3 length: 16 amino acids. The V gene end was trimmed by 3 bases and the J gene end by 3 bases; junction bases not matched to a gene: 8. Germline values: CDR1 SGHDN, CDR2 FVKESK. The CDR3 reads CASSHYSGVSYNEQFF. Written as DNA, the CDR3 is TGTGCCAGCAGCCATTACAGCGGGGTTAGCTACAATGAGCAGTTCTTC.

The genes are TRBV5-5 and TRBJ1-2; D perhaps matches TRBD1 (5 bases). The CDR3 runs to 15 residues. Germline V gives CDR1 SGHKS, CDR2 YYEKEE (reference sequence). V lost 4 bases, J lost 4 bases, and 17 bases lay in between. The CDR3, as DNA: TGTGCCAGCAGCGGAGTAGCAGGGATTCCCTATGGCTACACCTTC. This sequence encodes CASSGVAGIPYGYTF.

This clone was detected a few times. The V gene is TRBV18, the J gene TRBJ2-4, with TRBD1 as a possible D gene (5 bases). Germline V lookup: CDR1 KGHSH, CDR2 LQKENI. V was pared by 0 bases and J by 7 bases, with 13 bases between. The CDR3 runs to 15 residues. The CDR3 DNA follows: TGTGCCAGCTCACCACCGGGCAGGGTCCGTAACATTCAGTACTTC. It translates to CASSPPGRVRNIQYF.

The chain recombines TRBV4-2 with TRBJ1-2, with 7 bases that match TRBD1. Unmatched junction bases numbered 16, after V lost 1 base and J lost 8 bases. CDR1 is LGHNA and CDR2 is YNFKEQ in the germline V gene. The CDR3 extends over 17 amino acids. The CDR3 here is CASSQGPMGQGVLGYTF. The CDR3 DNA follows: TGTGCCAGCAGCCAAGGGCCAATGGGGCAGGGGGTTTTAGGCTACACCTTC.

This clone was observed once. The CDR3, as DNA: TGTGCCAGCAGCCCGGGATCCACCGGGGAGCTGTTTTTT. Its translation: CASSPGSTGELFF. The chain has TRBV4-2 and TRBJ2-2; tentatively, D is TRBD2 (5 bases). The CDR3 is 13 residues long. From germline, CDR1 is LGHNA and CDR2 YNFKEQ. V dropped 4 bases and J dropped 4 bases, with 7 bases sitting between them.